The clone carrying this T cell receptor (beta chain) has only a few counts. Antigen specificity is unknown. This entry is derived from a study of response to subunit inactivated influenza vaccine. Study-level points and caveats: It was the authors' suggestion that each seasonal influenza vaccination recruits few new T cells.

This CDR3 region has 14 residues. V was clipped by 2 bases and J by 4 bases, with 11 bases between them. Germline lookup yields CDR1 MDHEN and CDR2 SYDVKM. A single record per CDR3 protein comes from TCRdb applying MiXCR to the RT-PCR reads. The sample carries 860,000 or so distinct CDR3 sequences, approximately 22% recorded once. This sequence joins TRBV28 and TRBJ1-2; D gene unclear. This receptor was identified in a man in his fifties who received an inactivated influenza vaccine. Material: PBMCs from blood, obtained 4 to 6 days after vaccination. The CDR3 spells CASSLMEDGYGYTF. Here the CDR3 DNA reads TGTGCCAGCAGTTTAATGGAGGACGGCTATGGCTACACCTTC.